The 14 T cell receptor beta chains in this list originate from one sample, sequenced in a study of spatial heterogeneity in lung cancer. Points from the study as a whole: It was found that expanded intratumoral alpha and beta TCR counts tracked tumor mutation counts.

The antigens these receptors bind are not known. MiXCR was run by TCRdb on the 5' RACE reads, yielding one entry per CDR3 protein. In the table there are 9,000 to 10,000 distinct CDR3 sequences, over 11% of which are singletons. As for time point: sample taken at primary tumor resection. Sequenced material: lung tumor tissue, taken at surgery. These receptors were taken from a male donor with early-stage non-small cell lung cancer.

This clonotype appeared many times. Because this beta chain is a stray read in a library intended to capture alpha chains, its abundance should not be given much weight. The chain is built from TRBV30 and TRBJ2-1; D call uncertain. Germline loops: CDR1 GTSNPN, CDR2 SVGIG (reference sequence). V was trimmed by 6 bases and J by 2 bases, leaving 11 bases between them. The CDR3 covers 13 residues. The CDR3 region is CACQRIPYNEQFF. CDR3 coding DNA: TGTGCCTGCCAAAGGATCCCCTACAATGAGCAGTTCTTC.

This clonotype was observed many times. This beta chain appears as a stray read in a library generated for alpha chains; its size is not informative. The V and J genes are TRBV5-1 and TRBJ2-5, with D tentatively TRBD2 (6 bases). Germline CDR1 is SGHRS and CDR2 is YFSETQ. The CDR3 is made up of 14 amino acids. The V gene lost 4 bases and the J gene lost 5 bases, with 15 bases spanning the gap. The CDR3 region is CASSLEGNLETQYF. The CDR3 DNA follows: TGCGCCAGCAGCCTGGAGGGAAATCTGGAGACCCAGTACTTC.

Worth noting for this clonotype: Since it is a stray read in a library aimed at alpha chains, this beta chain has a size that is not meaningful. The chain links TRBV21-1 to TRBJ2-3; TRBD1, the table's D call, was not compared with the DNA. TRBV21-1 is a pseudogene segment. This CDR3 has 15 residues. CDR3 bases: TGTGCCAGCAGCACACCCTGGACAGGCACAGATACGCAGTATTTT. This codes for CASSTPWTGTDTQYF.

This clonotype came up many times. This beta chain slipped into a library made for alpha chains as a stray read, so its size is not meaningful. This chain uses TRBV2 with TRBJ1-5; 7 bases map to TRBD1. Trimming at V came to 10 bases and at J to 1 base, leaving 10 bases not matched to a gene. CDR3 length equals 15 residues. Germline CDR1 and CDR2: SNHLY and FYNNEI. This CDR3 reads CAIRQGTGSNQPQHF. In DNA form, the CDR3 reads TGTGCCATAAGACAGGGAACGGGCAGCAATCAGCCCCAGCATTTT. Drawing the rest from reference TRBV2 and TRBJ1-5, the complete variable domain is EPEVTQTPSHQVTQMGQEVILRCVPISNHLYFYWYRQILGQKVEFLVSFYNNEISEKSEIFDDQFSVERPDGSNFTLKIRSTKLEDSAMYFCAIRQGTGSNQPQHFGDGTRLSIL.

This clonotype is medium-sized (0.01 to 0.1%) by share. This beta chain is off target for a library built for alpha chains, so its abundance means little. The chain is built from TRBV20-1 and TRBJ2-7, with 12 bases aligning to TRBD2. The CDR3 extends over 14 amino acids. J lost 6 bases, V lost 4 bases, and 7 bases had no gene match. CDR1 and CDR2 (germline): DFQATT, SNEGSKA (reference sequence). CDR3 nucleotide sequence: TGCAGTGCTATGACTAGCGGGAGAGGAGGCGAGCAGTACTTC. It is translated as CSAMTSGRGGEQYF.

At least ten counts were recorded for this clonotype. In a library made to pick up alpha chains, this beta chain is a stray read with a size that means little. This sequence joins TRBV7-2 and TRBJ2-1, with TRBD2 identical over 13 bases. Losses at the gene ends were 5 bases for V and 5 bases for J; bases not matched to a gene: 6. Germline V gives CDR1 SGHTA, CDR2 FQGNSA. The CDR3 is made up of 16 amino acids. In DNA, the CDR3 is TGTGCCAGCAGCCCACAGGGACTAGCGGGACACAATGAGCAGTTCTTC. This codes for CASSPQGLAGHNEQFF.

The sample holds many counts of this clonotype. This beta chain lies outside the target of a library built for alpha chains; its clone size means little. The chain combines TRBV6-5 with TRBJ2-6; D gene ambiguous. Germline CDR1 MNHEY, CDR2 SVGAGI. V was shortened by 6 bases and J by 2 bases, with 8 bases between the two germline ends. The CDR3 totals 14 residues. The CDR3 DNA sequence: TGTGCCAGCAGAGAGAGACCTGGGGCCAACGTCCTGACTTTC. Its translation: CASRERPGANVLTF.

This clonotype occurred many times. A junction boundary mismatches the germline segment, possibly from a read error. This beta chain is an off-target read within a library intended for alpha chains, so its frequency means little. The chain joins TRBV20-1 to TRBJ1-6; D remains unclear. This CDR3 is built from 12 residues. Per the germline V gene, CDR1 is DFQATT and CDR2 is SNEGSKA (reference sequence). Here the CDR3 reads CSARDLNTPLHF. The DNA for the CDR3 is TGCAGTGCTAGAGATCTTAATACACCCCTCCACTTT.

This clonotype was detected many times. With the library built for alpha chains, this beta chain is off target and its frequency is not meaningful. The chain combines TRBV12-3 or TRBV12-4 with TRBJ1-2, with D uncertain. Trimming pared 2 bases from V and 4 bases from J, leaving 11 bases between. This CDR3 region has 14 residues. The CDR3, as DNA: TGTGCCAGCAGTTTACGGGCGGAGTCCTATGGCTACACCTTC. Translating gives CASSLRAESYGYTF.

This clonotype was recorded at least ten times. This beta chain is a stray sequence in a library constructed for alpha chains; its clone size is not meaningful. The chain uses TRBV5-1 and TRBJ1-4; tentatively, D is TRBD1 (6 bases). The CDR3 has 15 amino acids. The germline gives CDR1 SGHRS, CDR2 YFSETQ. V lost 3 bases, J lost 0 bases, and 9 bases lay in between. The CDR3 DNA is TGCGCCAGCAGCTCCCGGACAGCAACTAATGAAAAACTGTTTTTT. Translated, it gives CASSSRTATNEKLFF. The variable domain in full, completed from reference TRBV5-1 and TRBJ1-4, reads KAGVTQTPRYLIKTRGQQVTLSCSPISGHRSVSWYQQTPGQGLQFLFEYFSETQRNKGNFPGRFSGRQFSNSRSEMNVSTLELGDSALYLCASSSRTATNEKLFFGSGTQLSVL.

Relative to its sample, this clonotype is medium-sized. Since it is a stray read in a library aimed at alpha chains, this beta chain has a size that is not meaningful. The gene calls are TRBV6-1 and TRBJ2-7; TRBD1 matches 11 bases. Germline loops: CDR1 MNHNS, CDR2 SASEGT. V shed 7 bases, J shed 5 bases, and the junction held 7 bases outside the gene matches. This CDR3 is built from 14 residues. CDR3 protein: CASTRGTGGDEQYF. The CDR3, as DNA: TGTGCCAGCACACGGGGGACAGGGGGGGACGAGCAGTACTTC.

This clonotype was picked up many times. For a library built for alpha chains, this beta chain is a stray read; little rests on its size. J is TRBJ2-3 and V is TRBV7-9; maybe TRBD1 (6 bases). V was cut by 7 bases and J by 2 bases, with 13 bases left in between. The CDR3 extends over 14 amino acids. Germline CDR1 is SEHNR and CDR2 is FQNEAQ (reference sequence). The CDR3: CASTPRTDTDTQYF. The CDR3 DNA reads TGTGCCAGCACTCCTCGGACAGACACAGATACGCAGTATTTT.

This clonotype was detected many times. This beta chain represents an off-target read in a library built for alpha chains; its size is of limited meaning. The rearrangement uses TRBV12-3 or TRBV12-4 and TRBJ2-3; no definite D call. V was clipped by 3 bases and J by 1 base, with 2 bases between them. The CDR3 covers 12 residues. The chain's CDR3 is CASSFGTDTQYF. The CDR3 bases are TGTGCCAGCAGTTTCGGCACAGATACGCAGTATTTT.

At least ten counts were recorded for this clonotype. A library prepared for alpha chains yielded this beta chain as an off-target read; its size is of little meaning. The chain couples TRBV24-1 to TRBJ2-1, with 7 bases identical to TRBD1. V lost 7 bases, J lost 7 bases, and 12 bases stayed unmatched. The CDR3 is made up of 15 amino acids. Germline values: CDR1 KGHDR, CDR2 SFDVKD. The CDR3 nucleotides read TGTGCCACCAGCAGACAGGGAAGGATGGATAATGAGCAGTTCTTC. Translated, it gives CATSRQGRMDNEQFF.